The rows below give T cell receptor beta chains drawn from one sample of a study of blood T cell repertoires in COVID-19. The assay was immunoSEQ multiplex PCR, and TCRdb's table has in-frame clones only and misses some. There are approximately 75,000 clones in the sample; 65% to 80% occur only once, and 28% lies in the top ten. The sequenced material came from peripheral blood. Receptors originate from an elderly woman with active or convalescent COVID-19. Each CDR3 is given with its conserved first and last residue. D genes are given only for firm matches. Rows give clone size only sometimes, using once, few, many, or a class for an expanded clone.

DNA: TGTGCCAGCAGCCATGGGGGACAGGATTACTCTGGGGCCAACGTCCTGACTTTC
CDR3: CASSHGGQDYSGANVLTF
size: -
J: TRBJ2-6
D: TRBD1
V: TRBV3-1/TRBV3-2

DNA: TGTGCCGCGGACAGCATTAACAATGAGCAGTTCTTC
CDR3: CAADSINNEQFF
size: many
J: TRBJ2-1
D: -
V: TRBV25-1

DNA: TGCAGTGCTAGTGATCCCACAGGGGTTAATAATGAAAAACTGTTTTTT
CDR3: CSASDPTGVNNEKLFF
size: few
J: TRBJ1-4
D: TRBD1
V: TRBV20-1

DNA: TGTGCTAGCAGCTTAGGTCGGGGGGGCAGGGATACGCAGTATTTT
CDR3: CASSLGRGGRDTQYF
size: -
J: TRBJ2-3
D: TRBD2
V: TRBV7-7

DNA: TGTGCCAGCTCACCGGGCCACCTAAAATACAATGAGCAGTTCTTC
CDR3: CASSPGHLKYNEQFF
size: -
J: TRBJ2-1
D: -
V: TRBV18

DNA: TGTGCCAGCAGCGTAGGTCAGCGGGGTTCCACCGGGGAGCTGTTTTTT
CDR3: CASSVGQRGSTGELFF
size: -
J: TRBJ2-2
D: TRBD2
V: TRBV9

DNA: TGTGCCAGCAGTTTACTGGCGGGGACCGGATCACCCCTCCACTTT
CDR3: CASSLLAGTGSPLHF
size: -
J: TRBJ1-6
D: -
V: TRBV28

DNA: TGTGCCAGCAGAGGGAGGGGCGAGCAGTACTTC
CDR3: CASRGRGEQYF
size: few
J: TRBJ2-7
D: TRBD2
V: TRBV6-5

DNA: TGTGCCAGCAGCTTAGGTGGGGGGGCGTACAATGAGCAGTTCTTC
CDR3: CASSLGGGAYNEQFF
size: -
J: TRBJ2-1
D: -
V: TRBV7-2

DNA: TGCGCCAGCAGCCTCCATGAGGCGGCCACCGGGGAGCTGTTTTTT
CDR3: CASSLHEAATGELFF
size: -
J: TRBJ2-2
D: -
V: TRBV4-3

DNA: TGTGCCATCAAAGGACAGGGCGACGAAAAACTGTTTTTT
CDR3: CAIKGQGDEKLFF
size: -
J: TRBJ1-4
D: TRBD1
V: TRBV10-3

DNA: TGTGCCTGGAGTGCTGGCCTTAGGGGTCAGCCCCAGCATTTT
CDR3: CAWSAGLRGQPQHF
size: -
J: TRBJ1-5
D: -
V: TRBV30

DNA: TGTGCCAGTAGTACCGTTCAGGGGGCCTACGAGCAGTACTTC
CDR3: CASSTVQGAYEQYF
size: -
J: TRBJ2-7
D: TRBD1
V: TRBV19

DNA: TGTGCCAGCAGTGAAGAGCCGGGGATGAACACTGAAGCTTTCTTT
CDR3: CASSEEPGMNTEAFF
size: -
J: TRBJ1-1
D: -
V: TRBV6-1

DNA: TGTGCCAGCTCACCTCTTCGGGACACGCAAGAGACCCAGTACTTC
CDR3: CASSPLRDTQETQYF
size: -
J: TRBJ2-5
D: -
V: TRBV18

DNA: TGTGCCATCAGTGTAGCGGTAGGCAGTACAGCATATCCTAGCACAGATACGCAGTATTTT
CDR3: CAISVAVGSTAYPSTDTQYF
size: -
J: TRBJ2-3
D: -
V: TRBV10-3

DNA: TGTGCCAGCAGCCCCCGTCGACTGTTCCAAGAGACCCAGTACTTC
CDR3: CASSPRRLFQETQYF
size: -
J: TRBJ2-5
D: -
V: TRBV7-8

DNA: TGTGCCAGCAGTGAACAGGGTGGGTACACTGAAGCTTTCTTT
CDR3: CASSEQGGYTEAFF
size: -
J: TRBJ1-1
D: -
V: TRBV6-1

DNA: TGTGCCACCAGTGACCCCGGTCGCCAGGGGTATCATAATACGCAGTATTTT
CDR3: CATSDPGRQGYHNTQYF
size: -
J: TRBJ2-3
D: -
V: TRBV24-1

DNA: TGTGCCAGCAGCTTAGAGCCGGGACTAGCGGGAGATACGCAGTATTTT
CDR3: CASSLEPGLAGDTQYF
size: -
J: TRBJ2-3
D: TRBD2
V: TRBV7-6

DNA: TGTGCCAGCTCTCAGATTTTCTCGGGTTTGGACTATGGCTACACCTTC
CDR3: CASSQIFSGLDYGYTF
size: few
J: TRBJ1-2
D: -
V: TRBV27

DNA: TGTGCCAGCAGATCAGAGGGGGCGCGGAATTCACCCCTCCACTTT
CDR3: CASRSEGARNSPLHF
size: -
J: TRBJ1-6
D: TRBD1
V: TRBV11-2

DNA: TGTGCCACCGCAAGGGAGTTCGGCGAGCAGTACTTC
CDR3: CATAREFGEQYF
size: few
J: TRBJ2-7
D: -
V: TRBV10-3

DNA: TGTGCCAGCAGTTTTGGGCAGGGGGCATCTGAAGCTTTCTTT
CDR3: CASSFGQGASEAFF
size: once
J: TRBJ1-1
D: TRBD1
V: TRBV28

DNA: TGTGCCAGCTCACTTCAGGGTGGAAACACCATATATTTT
CDR3: CASSLQGGNTIYF
size: few
J: TRBJ1-3
D: -
V: TRBV18

DNA: TGTGCCAGCAGCCGCGAGACTAGCGGGGGTGAGACCCAGTACTTC
CDR3: CASSRETSGGETQYF
size: -
J: TRBJ2-5
D: TRBD2
V: TRBV5-4